The sample holds a few counts of the clone carrying this TCR beta chain. Antigen unknown. Germline V lookup: CDR1 LGHNA, CDR2 YSLEER. V lost 0 bases to trimming and J lost 3 bases; unmatched junction nucleotides: 8. The CDR3 contains 17 residues. This entry comes from a study of molecular identifiers for immune sequencing clone quantification. The sorting of naive CD8 T cells used the CD8+CD4-CCR7+CD45RA+ phenotype. Study-wide results and caveats: Clones that had above 20 RNA copies took up over 97% of effector molecules but under 1% in naive cells.

Preparation of the bulk TCR libraries relied on previously described methods and listed TCR primers. A single record per CDR3 protein comes from TCRdb applying MiXCR to the PCR reads. Of about 500,000 distinct CDR3 sequences in the sample, around 21% were seen once. The chain recombines TRBV4-3 with TRBJ1-3; TRBD1 matches at 7 bases. The clonotype comes from a human donor in good health. Some libraries in this study had Jurkat cell RNA spiked in. Sequenced material: naive CD8+ T cells from blood, with Jurkat cell RNA spiked in. Documented subset: FACS-sorted CD8+CD4-CCR7+CD45RA+ naive T cells. DNA for the CDR3: TGCGCCAGCAGCCAAGAGACAGGGACAGTAGGTGGAAACACCATATATTTT. Translating gives CASSQETGTVGGNTIYF.